The 8 T cell receptor beta chains presented below share a single source sample, sequenced in a study of blood T cell repertoires in COVID-19. The protocol was immunoSEQ multiplex PCR, while the TCRdb copy is restricted to in-frame clones and leaves out a portion. The data hold 200,000 to 250,000 clones, with roughly 84% observed a single time. The specimen was peripheral blood. The receptor source for this set is a woman aged 55-69 years who had recovered from COVID-19.

The chain recombines TRBV5-6 with TRBJ1-3; 7 positions match TRBD1. CDR3 length: 15 residues. CDR1 and CDR2 from the germline V gene are SGHDT and YYEEEE. The V and J ends lost 4 bases and 2 bases, in that order; junction bases with no gene match: 6. The CDR3 here is CASSLGRGPGNTIYF. For the CDR3, the DNA is TGTGCCAGCAGCCTGGGAAGGGGGCCTGGAAACACCATATATTTT.

The rearrangement links TRBV5-1 to TRBJ2-1, with 10 bases that match TRBD2. CDR1 SGHRS and CDR2 YFSETQ come from the germline V gene. With V trimmed by 2 bases and J by 2 bases, 10 bases remained unmatched. CDR3 length equals 18 residues. For the CDR3, the DNA is TGCGCCAGCAGCTTAAAACTAGCGGGGCTCGAAACCTACAATGAGCAGTTCTTC. This sequence encodes CASSLKLAGLETYNEQFF.

This chain uses TRBV27 with TRBJ2-1; 8 bases are shared with TRBD1. This CDR3 comprises 15 residues. V gave up 8 bases and J gave up 0 bases; unmatched junction bases: 6. Germline V lookup: CDR1 MNHEY, CDR2 SMNVEV (reference sequence). The CDR3 DNA follows: TGTGCCAGCGTTCGGACAGGGAGCTCCTACAATGAGCAGTTCTTC. Translating it yields CASVRTGSSYNEQFF.

The chain recombines TRBV12-5 with TRBJ2-7; 9 bases are shared with TRBD1. V shed 0 bases, J shed 2 bases, and the junction held 8 bases outside the gene matches. Per the germline V gene, CDR1 is LGHNT and CDR2 is FRNRAP. The CDR3 runs to 17 residues. CDR3 loop: CASGLVIGQGTTYEQYF. The CDR3 DNA reads TGTGCTAGTGGTTTGGTAATCGGACAGGGGACTACCTACGAGCAGTACTTC.

V gene TRBV5-1 combines with J gene TRBJ2-1; 8 nucleotides match TRBD2. CDR3 length: 15 amino acids. The V gene end was trimmed by 1 base and the J gene end by 5 bases; junction bases not matched to a gene: 5. Germline CDR1 reads SGHRS; CDR2 reads YFSETQ. The CDR3 region is CASSLWAGGNNEQFF. Here the CDR3 DNA reads TGCGCCAGCAGCTTGTGGGCGGGGGGAAACAATGAGCAGTTCTTC. Combining the CDR3 with reference TRBV5-1 and TRBJ2-1 gives the whole variable domain KAGVTQTPRYLIKTRGQQVTLSCSPISGHRSVSWYQQTPGQGLQFLFEYFSETQRNKGNFPGRFSGRQFSNSRSEMNVSTLELGDSALYLCASSLWAGGNNEQFFGPGTRLTVL.

CDR3 loop: CASSLVRTGGFYGYTF. CDR3 nucleotide sequence: TGTGCCAGCAGCCTAGTCCGGACAGGGGGTTTCTATGGCTACACCTTC. The gene calls are TRBV7-8 and TRBJ1-2; 10 bases fit TRBD1. Looked up from germline, CDR1 is SGHVS and CDR2 is FQNEAQ. The trim removed 5 bases at V and 4 bases at J, leaving 10 bases unmatched. This CDR3 spans 16 amino acids.

The chain is built from TRBV6-5 and TRBJ1-2, with TRBD1 identical over 7 bases. CDR3 length equals 14 residues. J was trimmed by 3 bases and V by 5 bases; bases with no gene match: 6. The germline gives CDR1 MNHEY, CDR2 SVGAGI. DNA for the CDR3: TGTGCCAGCAGTATGACAGGGAATTACTATGGCTACACCTTC. This gives the protein CASSMTGNYYGYTF.

This clone appeared once. The gene calls are TRBV19 and TRBJ2-7; a possible D gene is TRBD2 (5 bases). The V end was cut by 3 bases, the J end by 5 bases, with 20 bases between. The germline V gene has CDR1 LNHDA and CDR2 SQIVND (reference sequence). The CDR3 totals 16 residues. CDR3 in amino acids: CASSMVGSLRSHEQYF. The CDR3 nucleotides read TGTGCCAGTAGTATGGTGGGGAGTTTGAGGTCCCACGAGCAGTACTTC.